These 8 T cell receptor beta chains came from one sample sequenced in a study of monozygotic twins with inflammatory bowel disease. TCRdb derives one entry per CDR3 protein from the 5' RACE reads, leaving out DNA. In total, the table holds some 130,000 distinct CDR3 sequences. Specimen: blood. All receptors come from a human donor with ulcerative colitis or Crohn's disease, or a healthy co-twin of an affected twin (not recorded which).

The CDR3 protein is CASSSGSSYKQYF. The chain recombines TRBV7-9 with TRBJ2-7. The CDR3 spans 13 residues. Germline V gene data show CDR1 as SEHNR and CDR2 as FQNEAQ (reference sequence).

The CDR3 loop is CASSYLPEASTDTQYF. This rearrangement joins TRBV6-5 to TRBJ2-3. The CDR3 length is 16 residues. The germline V gene has CDR1 MNHEY and CDR2 SVGAGI.

CDR3 in amino acids: CATSRTREAKNIQYF. The rearrangement joins TRBV15 to TRBJ2-4; checking the TCRdb D call of TRBD2 is not possible without DNA. The germline CDR1 and CDR2 sequences are LNHNV and YYDKDF (reference sequence). CDR3 size: 15 residues.

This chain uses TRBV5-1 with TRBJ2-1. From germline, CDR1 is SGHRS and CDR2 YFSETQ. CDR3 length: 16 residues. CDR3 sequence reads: CASSLTAPSSYNEQFF.

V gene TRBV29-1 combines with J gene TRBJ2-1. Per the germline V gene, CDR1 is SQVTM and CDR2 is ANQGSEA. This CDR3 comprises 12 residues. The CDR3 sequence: CSVSDGYNEQFF.

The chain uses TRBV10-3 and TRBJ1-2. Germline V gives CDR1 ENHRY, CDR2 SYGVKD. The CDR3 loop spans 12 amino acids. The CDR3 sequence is CAIRDRSYGYTF.

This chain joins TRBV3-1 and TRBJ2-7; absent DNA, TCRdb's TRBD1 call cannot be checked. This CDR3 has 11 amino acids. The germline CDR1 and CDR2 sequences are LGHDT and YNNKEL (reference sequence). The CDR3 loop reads CASSRGGEQYF.

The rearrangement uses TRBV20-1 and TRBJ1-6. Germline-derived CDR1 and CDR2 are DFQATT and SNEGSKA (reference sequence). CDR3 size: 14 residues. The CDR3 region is CSASDGRLNSPLHF.